A single sample is the source of the 32 T cell receptor beta chains below, sequenced in a study of blood T cell repertoires in COVID-19. Sequencing used immunoSEQ multiplex PCR; TCRdb keeps in-frame clones, though not all of them. This table has roughly 260,000 clones, 90% appearing once. The source material was peripheral blood. These receptors came from a woman aged 40 to 50 with acute or convalescent COVID-19.

The chain recombines TRBV6-1 with TRBJ1-2, with 9 bases fitting TRBD1. The CDR3 totals 14 residues. V trimming: 3 bases; J trimming: 7 bases; junction bases outside the gene matches: 6. Germline V lookup: CDR1 MNHNS, CDR2 SASEGT. CDR3 in amino acids: CASSEDRGARGYTF. The CDR3 DNA follows: TGTGCCAGCAGTGAGGACAGGGGTGCGCGTGGCTACACCTTC.

The genes are TRBV9 and TRBJ1-6; the D is unclear. Trimming cost V 5 bases and J 0 bases, with 9 bases left between them. The CDR3 length is 15 residues. The germline V gene encodes CDR1 SGDLS and CDR2 YYNGEE. The CDR3 sequence: CASSPGSSYNSPLHF. The CDR3 DNA reads TGTGCCAGCAGTCCCGGGAGCTCCTATAATTCACCCCTCCACTTT.

This clone appeared a few times. This sequence joins TRBV24-1 and TRBJ2-1; 12 positions agree with TRBD2. J lost 9 bases, V lost 4 bases, and 9 bases had no gene match. The CDR3 is 16 amino acids. The germline gives CDR1 KGHDR, CDR2 SFDVKD. CDR3 coding DNA: TGTGCCACCAGTGACCCACTAGCGGGGGGTCGGGGTGAGCAGTTCTTC. It encodes CATSDPLAGGRGEQFF.

The genes are TRBV9 and TRBJ1-3, with D unclear. Germline lookup yields CDR1 SGDLS and CDR2 YYNGEE. The CDR3 totals 12 residues. V dropped 5 bases and J dropped 9 bases, with 12 bases sitting between them. Here the CDR3 DNA reads TGTGCCAGCAGAGACACGTCAGGCACCATATATTTT. Translated: CASRDTSGTIYF.

The chain combines TRBV6-5 with TRBJ2-7, with TRBD2 identical over 9 bases. Germline CDR1 and CDR2: MNHEY and SVGAGI. Trimming cost V 2 bases and J 4 bases; bases outside gene matches: 6. This CDR3 is 15 amino acids long. The CDR3 DNA sequence: TGTGCCAGCAGTTACGGGGCTAGCGGGAATTACGAGCAGTACGTC. Encoded protein: CASSYGASGNYEQYV.

The rearrangement links TRBV24-1 to TRBJ1-1; D gene unclear. The germline gives CDR1 KGHDR, CDR2 SFDVKD. This CDR3 has 13 amino acids. The germline V and J ends were trimmed by 2 bases and 6 bases, with 9 bases remaining between them. For the CDR3, the DNA is TGTGCCACCAGTGATTCCGCGCGATCTGAAGCTTTCTTT. Its protein product is CATSDSARSEAFF.

The J gene is TRBJ2-1, the V gene TRBV7-3, with TRBD2 matching 9 bases. V gave up 3 bases and J gave up 8 bases; unmatched junction bases: 5. In germline, CDR1 is SGHTA, CDR2 FQGTGA. The CDR3 consists of 14 residues. CDR3 sequence reads: CASSLGGGAHEQFF. As DNA, the CDR3 is TGTGCCAGCAGCTTGGGCGGGGGGGCCCATGAGCAGTTCTTC.

The sample holds one count of this clone. This chain links TRBV2 with TRBJ1-3, with TRBD1 as a possible D gene (6 bases). This CDR3 is built from 16 residues. Trimming left V 6 bases short and J 3 bases short, with 18 bases between. The germline gives CDR1 SNHLY, CDR2 FYNNEI. CDR3 in DNA: TGTGCCAGCAGCGAACCCATGAACAGGGTTGGAAACACCATATATTTT. It is translated as CASSEPMNRVGNTIYF.

The chain has TRBV27 and TRBJ1-5, with 7 bases that match TRBD1. The CDR3 contains 14 residues. With V trimmed by 5 bases and J by 6 bases, 7 bases remained unmatched. The germline V gene has CDR1 MNHEY and CDR2 SMNVEV (reference sequence). Here the CDR3 DNA reads TGTGCCAGCAGTCCTGACAGGGTTGGTCAGCCCCAGCATTTT. It yields the protein CASSPDRVGQPQHF.

The chain uses TRBV7-2 and TRBJ2-4; perhaps TRBD1 as D (5 bases). The CDR3 is 14 amino acids. The V gene lost 5 bases and the J gene lost 7 bases, with 15 bases spanning the gap. Germline CDR1 reads SGHTA; CDR2 reads FQGNSA. The CDR3 here is CASSPDNYGNIQYF. The CDR3 DNA is TGTGCCAGCAGCCCGGACAACTACGGTAACATTCAGTACTTC.

V is TRBV5-1 and J is TRBJ1-2; D call uncertain. The germline CDR1 and CDR2 sequences are SGHRS and YFSETQ. V lost 4 bases and J 0 bases, leaving 13 bases between the germline ends. CDR3 size: 15 residues. CDR3 coding DNA: TGCGCCAGCAGCCCCACGGTCTCTACTAACTATGGCTACACCTTC. This sequence encodes CASSPTVSTNYGYTF. Combining the CDR3 with reference TRBV5-1 and TRBJ1-2 gives the whole variable domain KAGVTQTPRYLIKTRGQQVTLSCSPISGHRSVSWYQQTPGQGLQFLFEYFSETQRNKGNFPGRFSGRQFSNSRSEMNVSTLELGDSALYLCASSPTVSTNYGYTFGSGTRLTVV.

V is TRBV7-3 and J is TRBJ1-2; TRBD1 agrees at 10 bases. CDR1 SGHTA and CDR2 FQGTGA come from the germline V gene. This CDR3 region has 13 residues. Trimming cost V 4 bases and J 4 bases; bases outside gene matches: 0. CDR3 DNA: TGTGCCAGCAGCTGGACAGGGGGCTATGGCTACACCTTC. It translates to CASSWTGGYGYTF.

The count of this clone is one. CDR3 bases: TGTGCCAGTAGGTCCAGGGGACAGCCCCAGCATTTT. Translation gives CASRSRGQPQHF. This chain uses TRBV19 with TRBJ1-5, with D maybe TRBD1 (6 bases). The germline V and J ends were trimmed by 6 bases and 7 bases, with 10 bases remaining between them. Germline CDR1 reads LNHDA; CDR2 reads SQIVND (reference sequence). This CDR3 is 12 amino acids long.

V and J are TRBV27 and TRBJ1-5; TRBD1 might be the D (5 bases). The V end was cut by 3 bases, the J end by 0 bases, with 9 bases between. CDR1 is MNHEY, CDR2 SMNVEV, per germline (reference sequence). CDR3 length: 15 residues. The CDR3 DNA follows: TGTGCCAGCAGTTTTTTAGGGGATAGCAATCAGCCCCAGCATTTT. Translated: CASSFLGDSNQPQHF.

The rearrangement uses TRBV10-2 and TRBJ1-5; D may be TRBD1 (5 bases). This CDR3 has 13 amino acids. CDR1 is WSHSY, CDR2 SAAADI, per germline. Deletions cut 8 bases from V and 3 bases from J, with 11 bases between. The CDR3 region has the DNA TGCGCCAGCTCTCAGGGAAACAATCAGCCCCAGCATTTT. Protein product: CASSQGNNQPQHF.

In its sample, this clone was seen a few times. V gene TRBV19 combines with J gene TRBJ1-3; no firm D call. Germline V gene data show CDR1 as LNHDA and CDR2 as SQIVND (reference sequence). Trimming left V 0 bases short and J 4 bases short, with 13 bases between. The CDR3 sequence is 16 residues long. The CDR3 reads CASSIDLAVSGNTIYF. CDR3 sequence (DNA): TGTGCCAGTAGTATAGATCTGGCCGTCTCCGGAAACACCATATATTTT. The complete variable domain, with remaining parts taken from reference TRBV19 and TRBJ1-3, reads DGGITQSPKYLFRKEGQNVTLSCEQNLNHDAMYWYRQDPGQGLRLIYYSQIVNDFQKGDIAEGYSVSREKKESFPLTVTSAQKNPTAFYLCASSIDLAVSGNTIYFGEGSWLTVV.

This clone was recorded a few times. The J gene is TRBJ2-7, the V gene TRBV6-2 or TRBV6-3; possibly TRBD1 for D (5 bases). This CDR3 region has 13 residues. Germline V gene data show CDR1 as MNHEY and CDR2 as SVGEGT. The ends were cut back, 2 bases at V and 3 bases at J, with 8 bases in the middle. The CDR3 DNA reads as TGTGCCAGCAGTTACGGCAGGGTCTACGAGCAGTACGTC. Translation: CASSYGRVYEQYV.

The CDR3 bases are TGTGCCAGCAGCTTCGGCAGGGGGCTCGGGAACACTGAAGCTTTCTTT. Residues: CASSFGRGLGNTEAFF. V and J are TRBV5-8 and TRBJ1-1; 8 bases are shared with TRBD1. The germline V gene has CDR1 SGHTS and CDR2 YDEGEE. After removal of 2 bases from V and 1 base from J, the junction contained 7 bases not matched to a gene. There are 16 residues in the CDR3.

This chain links TRBV18 with TRBJ2-3; D is possibly TRBD1 (6 bases). Per the germline V gene, CDR1 is KGHSH and CDR2 is LQKENI. Trimming removed 3 bases at V and 9 bases at J, with 7 bases between. The CDR3 covers 11 residues. The DNA of the CDR3 is TGTGCCAGCTCACCCCAGGGGACGCAGTATTTT. Its protein product is CASSPQGTQYF.

This chain joins TRBV9 and TRBJ1-2; a possible D gene is TRBD1 (5 bases). The CDR3 loop spans 16 amino acids. Trimming removed 4 bases at V and 5 bases at J, with 21 bases between. Germline V lookup: CDR1 SGDLS, CDR2 YYNGEE. DNA for the CDR3: TGTGCCAGCAGCCCAACAGCCTCAGGGTTTGGGTATGGCTACACCTTC. Amino acids: CASSPTASGFGYGYTF. The variable domain in full, with the rest retrieved from reference TRBV9 and TRBJ1-2, is DSGVTQTPKHLITATGQRVTLRCSPRSGDLSVYWYQQSLDQGLQFLIQYYNGEERAKGNILERFSAQQFPDLHSELNLSSLELGDSALYFCASSPTASGFGYGYTFGSGTRLTVV.

The gene calls are TRBV6-6 and TRBJ1-1; TRBD1 matches at 11 bases. With V trimmed by 5 bases and J by 5 bases, 13 bases remained unmatched. CDR3 length: 17 residues. Germline V gene sequence: CDR1 MNHNY, CDR2 SVGAGI (reference sequence). CDR3 loop: CASSPGTGGRVGTEAFF. The CDR3 nucleotides read TGTGCCAGCAGTCCAGGGACAGGGGGAAGGGTGGGGACTGAAGCTTTCTTT.

This clone came up once. The V and J genes are TRBV28 and TRBJ1-1; TRBD1 might be the D (6 bases). V was pared by 8 bases and J by 4 bases, with 17 bases between. Germline CDR1 is MDHEN and CDR2 is SYDVKM. The CDR3 is 14 amino acids. CDR3 protein: CASGGGGASTEAFF. CDR3 nucleotides: TGTGCCAGCGGCGGAGGGGGGGCGAGCACTGAAGCTTTCTTT.

The V gene is TRBV12-3 or TRBV12-4, the J gene TRBJ1-5; D might be TRBD1 (6 bases). This CDR3 contains 13 residues. The V gene lost 8 bases and the J gene lost 7 bases, with 15 bases spanning the gap. CDR3 nucleotides: TGTGCCAGCGGGGCCGCAGGGGAACAGCCCCAGCATTTT. Its protein is CASGAAGEQPQHF.

The chain employs TRBV10-2 and TRBJ1-1; 11 bases are a match to TRBD1. The ends lost 6 bases at V and 6 bases at J; junction bases unmatched: 12. The CDR3 length is 16 residues. CDR1 is WSHSY and CDR2 is SAAADI in the germline V gene. CDR3 loop: CASRDSGQGALAEAFF. CDR3 in DNA: TGCGCCAGCAGAGATTCCGGACAGGGGGCGTTGGCTGAAGCTTTCTTT.

J is TRBJ1-2 and V is TRBV4-1; 8 bases line up with TRBD1. The CDR3 consists of 16 residues. Germline-derived CDR1 and CDR2 are MGHRA and YSYEKL. Trimming removed 1 base from V and 2 bases from J; junction bases left unmatched: 6. The CDR3 DNA reads TGCGCCAGCAGCCAAGTACGGACAGGGCCGAACTATGGCTACACCTTC. Protein sequence: CASSQVRTGPNYGYTF.

CDR3 region: CASSRTGVYQETQYF. CDR3 DNA sequence: TGTGCCAGCAGCCGGACAGGGGTGTACCAAGAGACCCAGTACTTC. The chain combines TRBV3-1 (or the pseudogene TRBV3-2) with TRBJ2-5; TRBD1 agrees at 9 bases. With V trimmed by 4 bases and J by 0 bases, 3 bases remained unmatched. From germline, CDR1 is LGHDT and CDR2 YNNKEL (reference sequence). The CDR3 contains 15 residues.

The chain is built from TRBV5-4 and TRBJ2-2; TRBD2 agrees at 9 bases. The junction had 8 bases not matched to a gene; V was cut back by 1 base and J by 7 bases. This CDR3 is built from 16 residues. Per the germline V gene, CDR1 is SGHNT and CDR2 is YYREEE (reference sequence). CDR3 DNA sequence: TGTGCCAGCAGCTTGTCCCGCGGGGGGGATCACGGGGAGCTGTTTTTT. Amino acid sequence: CASSLSRGGDHGELFF.

This clone was observed a single time. This rearrangement joins TRBV30 to TRBJ2-2, with 7 bases fitting TRBD1. Germline V gives CDR1 GTSNPN, CDR2 SVGIG (reference sequence). V dropped 0 bases and J dropped 4; count of bases not matched to a gene: 11. The CDR3 has 17 amino acids. This CDR3 is CAWSVPRQGLGTGELFF. The CDR3 coding sequence is TGTGCCTGGAGTGTACCAAGACAGGGCTTGGGCACCGGGGAGCTGTTTTTT.

The chain's CDR3 is CASRGQISYNEQFF. For the CDR3, the DNA is TGTGCCAGCAGAGGACAGATCTCATACAATGAGCAGTTCTTC. The chain combines TRBV2 with TRBJ2-1; a possible D gene is TRBD1 (6 bases). Trimming cost V 6 bases and J 4 bases, with 13 bases left between them. This CDR3 is built from 14 residues. Germline CDR1 is SNHLY and CDR2 is FYNNEI.

The V call is TRBV5-8, the J call TRBJ1-2; no reliable D call. Deletions cut 0 bases from V and 1 base from J, with 7 bases between. CDR3 length: 14 amino acids. From germline, CDR1 is SGHTS and CDR2 YDEGEE. The CDR3 nucleotides are TGTGCCAGCAGCTTGGGTAGGAGTAACTATGGCTACACCTTC. Protein product: CASSLGRSNYGYTF.

This clone came up once. The chain carries TRBV5-6 and TRBJ2-1; 7 nucleotides align to TRBD1. The CDR3 spans 15 residues. Germline V gene sequence: CDR1 SGHDT, CDR2 YYEEEE. The V segment lost 2 bases and the J segment 4 bases; nucleotides outside the gene matches: 6. CDR3 sequence: CASSLGRGPYNEQFF. Written as DNA, the CDR3 is TGTGCCAGCAGCTTAGGTAGGGGGCCTTACAATGAGCAGTTCTTC.

This clone has a single count. This chain links TRBV28 with TRBJ2-3, with 8 bases matching TRBD2. Germline CDR1 MDHEN, CDR2 SYDVKM. CDR3 length: 16 residues. V dropped 1 base and J dropped 3; count of bases not matched to a gene: 6. The CDR3 here is CASSLFTGGRTDTQYF. The CDR3 bases are TGTGCCAGCAGTTTATTCACGGGGGGGCGGACAGATACGCAGTATTTT.